Listed here are 27 T cell receptor beta chains from one sample, sequenced in a study of blood T cell repertoires in COVID-19. The method was immunoSEQ multiplex PCR; TCRdb's version includes in-frame clones alone and lacks a portion of them. The sample carries a few hundred thousand clones, approximately 90% recorded once. The source material was PBMCs or T cells enriched from blood (not recorded which). Every receptor here comes from a woman aged 18-29 years who had recovered from COVID-19.

The count of this clone is one. The chain recombines TRBV9 with TRBJ2-3; possibly TRBD2 for D (5 bases). The germline gives CDR1 SGDLS, CDR2 YYNGEE. The CDR3 totals 13 residues. The V end lost 4 bases, the J end lost 6 bases, and 12 bases lay between the germline ends. The CDR3 loop is CASSPRGLDTQYF. DNA of the CDR3: TGTGCCAGCAGCCCGAGAGGGCTGGATACGCAGTATTTT.

This rearrangement joins TRBV28 to TRBJ2-7; TRBD2 matches 7 bases. The CDR3 has 16 residues. Germline loops: CDR1 MDHEN, CDR2 SYDVKM. V was pared by 4 bases and J by 0 bases, with 9 bases of the junction left unmatched. This CDR3 reads CASSYSVGGSSYEQYF. CDR3 coding DNA: TGTGCCAGCAGTTACAGTGTGGGGGGGTCCTCCTACGAGCAGTACTTC.

The chain recombines TRBV7-6 with TRBJ2-7, with 7 bases lining up with TRBD1. The CDR3 length is 15 residues. Germline V gene data show CDR1 as SGHVS and CDR2 as FNYEAQ. V gave up 5 bases and J gave up 2 bases; unmatched junction bases: 9. The CDR3 sequence: CASSLSTGAPYEQYF. The CDR3 nucleotides are TGTGCCAGCAGCCTTAGTACAGGGGCCCCCTACGAGCAGTACTTC.

This chain links TRBV5-4 with TRBJ2-1; 7 bases match TRBD2. Trimming took 2 bases from V and 2 from J; bases not matched to a gene: 4. The CDR3 runs to 15 residues. Germline V gene sequence: CDR1 SGHNT, CDR2 YYREEE (reference sequence). The CDR3 region is CASSFEAGAYNEQFF. For the CDR3, the DNA is TGTGCCAGCAGCTTCGAGGCGGGAGCCTACAATGAGCAGTTCTTC.

The genes are TRBV9 and TRBJ2-2, with TRBD2 matching 7 bases. The germline V gene has CDR1 SGDLS and CDR2 YYNGEE. This CDR3 has 16 residues. The V and J ends lost 3 bases and 1 base, in that order; junction bases with no gene match: 6. CDR3: CASSGSGGKNTGELFF. The CDR3 DNA sequence: TGTGCCAGCAGCGGTTCCGGGGGGAAGAACACCGGGGAGCTGTTTTTT. Based on the CDR3 plus reference TRBV9 and TRBJ2-2, the full variable domain is DSGVTQTPKHLITATGQRVTLRCSPRSGDLSVYWYQQSLDQGLQFLIQYYNGEERAKGNILERFSAQQFPDLHSELNLSSLELGDSALYFCASSGSGGKNTGELFFGEGSRLTVL.

The chain uses TRBV23-1 and TRBJ2-7; D uncertain. TRBV23-1 is designated an ORF whose function remains uncertain. V was pared by 0 bases and J by 3 bases, with 6 bases between. CDR3 length equals 13 residues. CDR3 residues: CASSQSANYEQYF. CDR3 sequence (DNA): TGCGCCAGCAGTCAATCAGCGAACTACGAGCAGTACTTC.

J is TRBJ1-2 and V is TRBV5-4, with 8 positions matching TRBD1. Germline V gene sequence: CDR1 SGHNT, CDR2 YYREEE (reference sequence). V shed 5 bases and J 4 bases; nucleotides not matched to a gene: 7. The CDR3 has 14 residues. The CDR3 DNA follows: TGTGCCAGCAGTCCGGACAGGGACCTCTATGGCTACACCTTC. Encoded protein: CASSPDRDLYGYTF.

The chain carries TRBV5-6 and TRBJ2-5; tentatively, D is TRBD2 (5 bases). The CDR3 runs to 16 residues. V was clipped by 1 base and J by 4 bases, with 17 bases between them. Germline lookup yields CDR1 SGHDT and CDR2 YYEEEE. The CDR3 region is CASSLTRSDWRETQYF. As DNA, the CDR3 is TGTGCCAGCAGCTTGACAAGATCGGACTGGCGAGAGACCCAGTACTTC.

The J gene is TRBJ1-3, the V gene TRBV5-1, with D possibly being TRBD1 (5 bases). V lost 0 bases and J lost 0, with 7 bases in between. The CDR3 consists of 15 residues. Germline V gene sequence: CDR1 SGHRS, CDR2 YFSETQ. CDR3 in DNA: TGCGCCAGCAGCTTGGCAGGGATCTCTGGAAACACCATATATTTT. Its translation is CASSLAGISGNTIYF.

This rearrangement joins TRBV9 to TRBJ2-1; D ambiguous. The CDR3 covers 12 residues. Germline CDR1 SGDLS, CDR2 YYNGEE. The ends were cut back, 3 bases at V and 10 bases at J, with 11 bases in the middle. CDR3 in DNA: TGTGCCAGCAGCGGAGGAAACTTAGAGCAGTTCTTC. This translates into CASSGGNLEQFF.

The chain uses TRBV5-1 and TRBJ2-1, with D tentatively TRBD1 (5 bases). This CDR3 contains 13 residues. Germline lookup yields CDR1 SGHRS and CDR2 YFSETQ. V lost 2 bases to trimming and J lost 7 bases, with 10 bases between them. The CDR3 reads CASSFPQGNEQFF. As DNA, the CDR3 is TGCGCCAGCAGCTTCCCCCAGGGAAATGAGCAGTTCTTC. Supplemented by reference TRBV5-1 and TRBJ2-1, the full variable domain reads KAGVTQTPRYLIKTRGQQVTLSCSPISGHRSVSWYQQTPGQGLQFLFEYFSETQRNKGNFPGRFSGRQFSNSRSEMNVSTLELGDSALYLCASSFPQGNEQFFGPGTRLTVL.

The chain combines TRBV7-2 with TRBJ2-2; D gene ambiguous. Germline loops: CDR1 SGHTA, CDR2 FQGNSA. This CDR3 has 14 amino acids. Trimming took 6 bases from V and 1 from J, leaving 9 bases between them. CDR3 sequence reads: CASRQTRNTGELFF. CDR3 coding DNA: TGTGCCAGCAGACAGACAAGGAACACCGGGGAGCTGTTTTTT.

In this sample, this clone turned up once. The chain carries TRBV15 and TRBJ2-7, with 10 bases identical to TRBD1. Trimming at V came to 8 bases and at J to 6 bases, leaving 10 bases not matched to a gene. This CDR3 has 14 amino acids. Per germline, CDR1 LNHNV and CDR2 YYDKDF (reference sequence). CDR3 sequence reads: CATGRSGTGAEQYF. DNA for the CDR3: TGTGCCACCGGCCGAAGTGGGACAGGGGCCGAGCAGTACTTC.

This sequence joins TRBV28 and TRBJ2-7, with D possibly matching TRBD1 (7 bases). The V and J ends lost 7 bases and 3 bases respectively, with 22 bases between them. Germline V CDR1 and CDR2: MDHEN, SYDVKM. This CDR3 region has 16 residues. The CDR3 reads CASKLVGAGGFYEQYF. CDR3 DNA sequence: TGTGCCAGCAAACTCGTGGGGGCAGGGGGGTTCTACGAGCAGTACTTC.

Concerning this clone itself: The junction departs from the called germline gene at one end, perhaps through a read error. This chain's CDR3 is CSASQSSGGALATGRRGHF. The CDR3 DNA follows: TGCAGTGCTAGTCAGTCTAGCGGGGGCGCCTTGGCCACGGGCAGGCGGGGGCATTTT. V is TRBV20-1 and J is TRBJ2-3, with 10 positions matching TRBD2. The CDR3 contains 19 residues. CDR1 and CDR2 (germline): DFQATT, SNEGSKA (reference sequence).

The V and J genes are TRBV11-2 and TRBJ1-2, with 7 positions matching TRBD1. In germline, CDR1 is SGHAT, CDR2 FQNNGV. J was trimmed by 9 bases and V by 0 bases; bases with no gene match: 4. This CDR3 contains 13 residues. CDR3 sequence: CASSLERGLSYTF. CDR3 DNA sequence: TGTGCCAGCAGCTTAGAGAGGGGGCTAAGCTACACCTTC.

The chain is built from TRBV2 and TRBJ2-2; 8 nucleotides agree with TRBD1. Germline loops: CDR1 SNHLY, CDR2 FYNNEI. CDR3 length: 14 residues. The V segment lost 6 bases and the J segment 4 bases; nucleotides outside the gene matches: 4. CDR3 amino acids: CASRDRDGTGELFF. The CDR3 nucleotides read TGTGCCAGCAGGGACAGGGACGGCACCGGGGAGCTGTTTTTT.

This chain joins TRBV19 and TRBJ2-7; 9 bases map to TRBD1. CDR1 and CDR2 from the germline V gene are LNHDA and SQIVND (reference sequence). The CDR3 spans 16 residues. V lost 3 bases and J lost 1; bases outside the gene matches: 7. CDR3 bases: TGTGCCAGTAGTATTCGTTTAGGACAGGGGTCCTACGAGCAGTACTTC. This translates into CASSIRLGQGSYEQYF.

The genes are TRBV3-1 (or the pseudogene TRBV3-2) and TRBJ2-7, with a weak D call TRBD2 (5 bases). Looked up from germline, CDR1 is LGHDT and CDR2 is YNNKEL (reference sequence). The CDR3 is 12 residues long. The ends were cut back, 1 base at V and 6 bases at J, with 7 bases in the middle. The CDR3 coding sequence is TGTGCCAGCAGCCAAGCTGCGGGCGAGCAGTACTTC. Translating it yields CASSQAAGEQYF.

The rearrangement uses TRBV9 and TRBJ2-2; 7 bases line up with TRBD2. The CDR3 has 15 amino acids. The J segment lost 3 bases and the V segment lost 2 bases, leaving 4 bases of the junction unmatched. Looked up from germline, CDR1 is SGDLS and CDR2 is YYNGEE. The DNA of the CDR3 is TGTGCCAGCAGCGTGTTAGCGGGTGACACCGGGGAGCTGTTTTTT. It is translated as CASSVLAGDTGELFF.

This sequence joins TRBV4-3 and TRBJ2-1, with TRBD2 matching 9 bases. The CDR3 loop spans 17 amino acids. After removal of 1 base from V and 7 bases from J, the junction contained 11 bases not matched to a gene. CDR1 and CDR2 (germline): LGHNA, YSLEER. The CDR3 sequence is CASSQGRGRAWGNEQFF. The CDR3 DNA sequence: TGCGCCAGCAGCCAAGGTCGCGGGAGGGCATGGGGGAATGAGCAGTTCTTC.

This clone was seen a few times. The chain has TRBV5-1 and TRBJ1-1, with 7 bases aligning to TRBD1. CDR3 length: 15 residues. The trim removed 0 bases at V and 1 base at J, leaving 3 bases unmatched. Germline CDR1 reads SGHRS; CDR2 reads YFSETQ. CDR3 loop: CASSLAQGGNTEAFF. CDR3 coding DNA: TGCGCCAGCAGCTTGGCCCAGGGGGGGAACACTGAAGCTTTCTTT.

This chain connects TRBV2 to TRBJ2-5, with D possibly being TRBD1 (7 bases). The CDR3 runs 13 residues. Germline values: CDR1 SNHLY, CDR2 FYNNEI. The V end lost 3 bases, the J end lost 7 bases, and 12 bases lay between the germline ends. The CDR3 coding sequence is TGTGCCAGCAGTGACAGCCAGGGGGGGACCCAGTACTTC. This translates into CASSDSQGGTQYF.

The rearrangement joins TRBV7-9 to TRBJ1-2; maybe TRBD1 (5 bases). V was pared by 0 bases and J by 0 bases, with 11 bases between. The CDR3 spans 16 residues. The germline V gene has CDR1 SEHNR and CDR2 FQNEAQ (reference sequence). The CDR3, as DNA: TGTGCCAGCAGCTTAGCGCGGGGCACTCCTAACTATGGCTACACCTTC. Its protein product is CASSLARGTPNYGYTF. The full variable domain, rest sourced from reference TRBV7-9 and TRBJ1-2, is DTGVSQNPRHKITKRGQNVTFRCDPISEHNRLYWYRQTLGQGPEFLTYFQNEAQLEKSRLLSDRFSAERPKGSFSTLEIQRTEQGDSAMYLCASSLARGTPNYGYTFGSGTRLTVV.

The chain recombines TRBV7-2 with TRBJ2-2, with D tentatively TRBD1 (7 bases). CDR1 and CDR2 (germline): SGHTA, FQGNSA. The CDR3 runs to 14 residues. Trimming left V 6 bases short and J 3 bases short, with 11 bases between. DNA of the CDR3: TGTGCCAGCAGACCAGGGGGGTACACCGGGGAGCTGTTTTTT. It translates to CASRPGGYTGELFF.

The chain has TRBV9 and TRBJ2-7, with D possibly being TRBD1 (5 bases). Between the trimmed V and J ends, which lost 4 bases and 5 bases, there was a span of 19 bases. Germline CDR1 reads SGDLS; CDR2 reads YYNGEE. The CDR3 totals 15 residues. The CDR3 region has the DNA TGTGCCAGCAGCCCCACTCCGCAGGGAATGGACGAGCAGTACTTC. Its protein is CASSPTPQGMDEQYF.

V is TRBV7-9 and J is TRBJ1-2; TRBD1 agrees at 9 bases. Looked up from germline, CDR1 is SEHNR and CDR2 is FQNEAQ (reference sequence). The CDR3 length is 16 residues. The trim removed 5 bases at V and 5 bases at J, leaving 12 bases unmatched. The CDR3 nucleotides are TGTGCCAGCAGCCTAGGCAGGACAGGGGAGACTTATGGCTACACCTTC. Its protein product is CASSLGRTGETYGYTF.